Following are 29 T cell receptor beta chains from one sample sequenced in a study of T cell responses to AZD1222 COVID-19 vaccine (dated by TCRdb to about 2021). The time point label here, explained by the study, means: about 28 days (+/-7) after the second vaccine dose. Libraries were constructed by the immunoSEQ multiplex PCR assay. As stored in TCRdb, this immuneACCESS dataset retains in-frame rearrangements with V and J assigned. A fraction of the clones does not appear; measured against another copy, unresolved V genes explain less than half of the discrepancy, and the remainder lacks a known reason. Present in this sample are more than 100,000 clones, 92% of which were seen just once. The ten largest make up under 9% of the sample. Sequencing was performed on peripheral blood, taken 28 days after the second AZD1222 dose. The receptors were gathered from an adult who received the AZD1222 COVID-19 vaccine.

The rearrangement links TRBV7-9 to TRBJ2-5, with D unclear. CDR3 size: 12 residues. Germline CDR1 SEHNR, CDR2 FQNEAQ (reference sequence). Trimming removed 3 bases from V and 4 bases from J, with 6 bases in between. The chain's CDR3 is CASSFDTETQYF. In nucleotides, the CDR3 is TGTGCCAGCAGCTTTGACACAGAGACCCAGTACTTC.

The rearrangement links TRBV5-1 to TRBJ1-3, with a possible D match to TRBD1 (5 bases). Germline V gives CDR1 SGHRS, CDR2 YFSETQ. The CDR3 has 15 amino acids. The V end lost 2 bases, the J end lost 0 bases, and 9 bases lay between the germline ends. CDR3 region: CASSFSGDSGNTIYF. DNA of the CDR3: TGCGCCAGCAGCTTTTCGGGGGACTCTGGAAACACCATATATTTT.

The CDR3 region has the DNA TGCGCCAGCAGCCTATATCCCTCTGGAAACACCATATATTTT. Translating it yields CASSLYPSGNTIYF. The rearrangement links TRBV5-1 to TRBJ1-3; D is undetermined. V lost 4 bases to trimming and J lost 0 bases, with 8 bases between them. Germline V gene data show CDR1 as SGHRS and CDR2 as YFSETQ. The CDR3 has 14 residues.

The chain is built from TRBV7-9 and TRBJ1-1; no clear D. Trimming removed 1 base at V and 0 bases at J, with 12 bases between. Germline loops: CDR1 SEHNR, CDR2 FQNEAQ (reference sequence). This CDR3 contains 16 residues. CDR3 sequence reads: CASSLVIGRMNTEAFF. DNA for the CDR3: TGTGCCAGCAGCTTAGTTATTGGCCGTATGAACACTGAAGCTTTCTTT.

The genes are TRBV3-1 (or the pseudogene TRBV3-2) and TRBJ1-2, with 8 positions matching TRBD1. V gave up 5 bases and J gave up 4 bases; unmatched junction bases: 12. CDR1 and CDR2 from the germline V gene are LGHDT and YNNKEL (reference sequence). The CDR3 spans 16 residues. The CDR3 loop reads CASSLGNRGIIYGYTF. CDR3 DNA: TGTGCCAGCAGCTTAGGTAACAGGGGGATCATCTATGGCTACACCTTC.

The gene calls are TRBV7-9 and TRBJ2-2; D tentatively fits TRBD1 or TRBD2 (5 bases each). Germline V lookup: CDR1 SEHNR, CDR2 FQNEAQ (reference sequence). The CDR3 is 14 amino acids. The V and J ends lost 5 bases and 2 bases respectively, with 9 bases between them. Here the CDR3 reads CASSLRDNTGELFF. CDR3 in DNA: TGTGCCAGCAGCCTCCGGGACAACACCGGGGAGCTGTTTTTT. The variable domain in full, with the rest retrieved from reference TRBV7-9 and TRBJ2-2, is DTGVSQNPRHKITKRGQNVTFRCDPISEHNRLYWYRQTLGQGPEFLTYFQNEAQLEKSRLLSDRFSAERPKGSFSTLEIQRTEQGDSAMYLCASSLRDNTGELFFGEGSRLTVL.

This chain links TRBV7-6 with TRBJ1-6; unclear D gene. The CDR3 has 15 amino acids. Per the germline V gene, CDR1 is SGHVS and CDR2 is FNYEAQ. V was shortened by 5 bases and J by 3 bases, with 11 bases between the two germline ends. CDR3 residues: CASSRSGNYNSPLHF. The CDR3 bases are TGTGCCAGCAGCCGCTCGGGGAACTATAATTCACCCCTCCACTTT. Supplemented by reference TRBV7-6 and TRBJ1-6, the full variable domain reads GAGVSQSPRYKVTKRGQDVALRCDPISGHVSLYWYRQALGQGPEFLTYFNYEAQQDKSGLPNDRFSAERPEGSISTLTIQRTEQRDSAMYRCASSRSGNYNSPLHFGNGTRLTVT.

The chain employs TRBV27 and TRBJ2-7; the match to TRBD2 covers 11 bases. The V gene's germline CDR1 is MNHEY and CDR2 SMNVEV (reference sequence). CDR3 size: 20 residues. Trimming cost V 4 bases and J 0 bases; bases outside gene matches: 17. The CDR3: CASSSRAGTSGGPSSYEQYF. The CDR3 coding sequence is TGTGCCAGCAGTTCACGAGCCGGGACTAGCGGAGGTCCGAGCTCCTACGAGCAGTACTTC.

The chain recombines TRBV4-2 with TRBJ2-1, with a tentative D call TRBD2 (5 bases). CDR1 and CDR2 (germline): LGHNA, YNFKEQ. The CDR3 is made up of 15 amino acids. Trimming stripped 2 bases from V and 8 bases from J, with 16 bases between. CDR3 loop: CASSQHGGSSDEQFF. The CDR3 nucleotides are TGTGCCAGCAGCCAACATGGCGGGTCGAGCGATGAGCAGTTCTTC.

The chain employs TRBV11-3 and TRBJ2-5, with 12 bases aligning to TRBD2. Per germline, CDR1 SGHNT and CDR2 YENEEA. V lost 5 bases and J lost 2; bases outside the gene matches: 3. The CDR3 is made up of 15 amino acids. As DNA, the CDR3 is TGTGCCAGCAGCCCCGGACTAGCGGGGCAAGAGACCCAGTACTTC. Translating gives CASSPGLAGQETQYF.

This chain links TRBV5-1 with TRBJ1-2; D remains unclear. Germline lookup yields CDR1 SGHRS and CDR2 YFSETQ. The CDR3 contains 12 residues. Trimming stripped 6 bases from V and 4 bases from J, with 10 bases between. CDR3 coding DNA: TGCGCCAGCAACTCCGGTGGCTATGGCTACACCTTC. Translating gives CASNSGGYGYTF.

As regards this clone: The junction departs from germline at one end; a sequencing error may be responsible. The rearrangement uses TRBV28 and TRBJ2-7; TRBD2 might be the D (6 bases). The CDR3 spans 15 residues. Germline values: CDR1 MDHEN, CDR2 SYDVKM. The CDR3 coding sequence is TGTGTCAGCAGTTTCCCGGGGGACGCCTCCTACGAGCAGTACTTC. This encodes CVSSFPGDASYEQYF.

The CDR3 protein is CATSDFPNTEAFF. Written as DNA, the CDR3 is TGTGCCACCAGTGATTTTCCCAACACTGAAGCTTTCTTT. The genes are TRBV24-1 and TRBJ1-1; D remains unclear. This CDR3 is 13 amino acids long. Germline loops: CDR1 KGHDR, CDR2 SFDVKD. Between the trimmed V and J ends, which lost 1 base and 2 bases, there was a span of 4 bases.

CDR3 nucleotides: TGTGCCAGCAGTCCAGCGAACACCGGGGAGCTGTTTTTT. It encodes CASSPANTGELFF. V usage is TRBV5-4 and J usage is TRBJ2-2; no firm D call. Trimming removed 5 bases at V and 0 bases at J, with 5 bases between. This CDR3 contains 13 residues. Germline V CDR1 and CDR2: SGHNT, YYREEE (reference sequence).

This rearrangement joins TRBV12-3 or TRBV12-4 to TRBJ2-7; D is unclear. The CDR3 contains 12 residues. The germline V and J ends were trimmed by 6 bases and 6 bases, with 12 bases remaining between them. Written as DNA, the CDR3 is TGTGCCAGCAGCCCGACCACCATCGAGCAGTACTTC. Encoded protein: CASSPTTIEQYF.

The rearrangement joins TRBV3-1 (or the pseudogene TRBV3-2) to TRBJ1-5; 8 bases map to TRBD1. CDR1 and CDR2 (germline): LGHDT, YNNKEL (reference sequence). V shed 5 bases and J 7 bases; nucleotides not matched to a gene: 1. This CDR3 has 12 amino acids. Here the CDR3 reads CASSDRGQPQHF. In DNA form, the CDR3 reads TGTGCCAGCAGCGACAGGGGCCAGCCCCAGCATTTT.

The rearrangement uses TRBV14 and TRBJ1-1; 9 bases line up with TRBD1. The CDR3 has 14 amino acids. The trim removed 4 bases at V and 4 bases at J, leaving 4 bases unmatched. Looked up from germline, CDR1 is SGHDN and CDR2 is FVKESK. For the CDR3, the DNA is TGTGCCAGCAGCCTTGGACAGGGGCGCACTGAAGCTTTCTTT. It is translated as CASSLGQGRTEAFF.

The CDR3, as DNA: TGTGCCAGCTCAGACGGGGGTGTTAGCCAGCCCCAGCATTTT. As protein: CASSDGGVSQPQHF. The V gene is TRBV18, the J gene TRBJ1-5, with D possibly TRBD1 on 5 matching bases. The length of the CDR3 is 14 residues. V shed 5 bases and J shed 7 bases, with 15 bases lying between them. Germline V lookup: CDR1 KGHSH, CDR2 LQKENI.

V gene TRBV6-6 combines with J gene TRBJ2-1; possibly TRBD1 for D (7 bases). V lost 7 bases and J 8 bases, leaving 21 bases between the germline ends. Germline V gene data show CDR1 as MNHNY and CDR2 as SVGAGI (reference sequence). This CDR3 spans 15 amino acids. DNA for the CDR3: TGTGCCAGCAAACAGCTAGCTGTCAGGGGGGATGAGCAGTTCTTC. Translating gives CASKQLAVRGDEQFF.

This clone came up a few times. The chain couples TRBV7-9 to TRBJ2-7; 8 bases match TRBD1. The CDR3 has 13 amino acids. V lost 4 bases and J lost 5; bases outside the gene matches: 4. Germline assignment: CDR1 SEHNR and CDR2 FQNEAQ (reference sequence). CDR3 residues: CASSWAQGDEQYF. The CDR3 DNA reads TGTGCCAGCAGCTGGGCACAGGGGGACGAGCAGTACTTC.

The chain couples TRBV3-1 (or the pseudogene TRBV3-2) to TRBJ2-5, with D possibly TRBD2 on 6 matching bases. The CDR3 has 15 residues. The germline gives CDR1 LGHDT, CDR2 YNNKEL (reference sequence). V was cut by 2 bases and J by 4 bases, with 14 bases left in between. CDR3 DNA: TGTGCCAGCAGCCAAAATCCCGCGGGGATAGAGACCCAGTACTTC. The encoded protein is CASSQNPAGIETQYF.

This chain joins TRBV6-2 or TRBV6-3 and TRBJ2-7; D is possibly TRBD1 (6 bases). CDR1 is MNHEY, CDR2 SVGEGT, per germline. The CDR3 consists of 11 residues. V was pared by 2 bases and J by 12 bases, with 11 bases between. CDR3 amino acids: CASSYPRGPYF. In DNA form, the CDR3 reads TGTGCCAGCAGTTACCCCAGGGGTCCGTACTTC.

The rearrangement joins TRBV5-4 to TRBJ1-2; no clear D gene. Germline CDR1 and CDR2: SGHNT and YYREEE (reference sequence). Trimming stripped 4 bases from V and 4 bases from J, with 14 bases between. The CDR3 consists of 14 residues. CDR3 amino acids: CASSSEGTVYGYTF. As DNA, the CDR3 is TGTGCCAGCAGCAGTGAGGGAACGGTCTATGGCTACACCTTC.

The chain has TRBV7-9 and TRBJ1-3; D remains ambiguous. V lost 1 base and J 0 bases, leaving 4 bases between the germline ends. Germline V gives CDR1 SEHNR, CDR2 FQNEAQ (reference sequence). The CDR3 is 14 residues long. CDR3 sequence: CASSLVGSGNTIYF. DNA for the CDR3: TGTGCCAGCAGCTTAGTGGGCTCTGGAAACACCATATATTTT.

The V call is TRBV10-3, the J call TRBJ1-2; D not resolved. The CDR3 has 13 residues. V was trimmed by 3 bases and J by 8 bases, leaving 13 bases between them. Per the germline V gene, CDR1 is ENHRY and CDR2 is SYGVKD. The CDR3 sequence is CAISEDKKGGYTF. CDR3 nucleotide sequence: TGTGCCATCAGTGAAGACAAGAAAGGGGGCTACACCTTC.

The rearrangement links TRBV11-1 to TRBJ2-2; D unresolved. The CDR3 consists of 16 residues. Germline V gives CDR1 SGHAT, CDR2 FQDESV (reference sequence). V gave up 1 base and J gave up 0 bases, with 9 bases separating them. CDR3 residues: CASSLVKGSNTGELFF. In DNA form, the CDR3 reads TGTGCCAGCAGCTTAGTTAAGGGATCGAACACCGGGGAGCTGTTTTTT.

The rearrangement joins TRBV14 to TRBJ1-4; D is unresolved. The CDR3 runs to 15 residues. V gave up 3 bases and J gave up 2 bases, with 10 bases separating them. Germline CDR1 is SGHDN and CDR2 is FVKESK. The CDR3 loop reads CASSQSWVTNEKLFF. CDR3 DNA: TGTGCCAGCAGCCAGTCATGGGTGACTAATGAAAAACTGTTTTTT.

This rearrangement joins TRBV27 to TRBJ1-1, with D possibly being TRBD1 (5 bases). The CDR3 spans 13 residues. Trimming shortened V by 2 bases and J by 6 bases, and 10 bases separated the two germline ends. Germline CDR1 is MNHEY and CDR2 is SMNVEV (reference sequence). The CDR3 is CASSLGGGAEAFF. In DNA, the CDR3 is TGTGCCAGCAGTTTAGGCGGGGGGGCTGAAGCTTTCTTT.

This rearrangement joins TRBV3-1 (or the pseudogene TRBV3-2) to TRBJ1-1; TRBD1 might be the D (5 bases). Trimming took off 4 bases at V and 5 bases at J, with 14 bases between the two ends. This CDR3 region has 14 residues. Germline V gene data show CDR1 as LGHDT and CDR2 as YNNKEL (reference sequence). For the CDR3, the DNA is TGTGCCAGCAGCCCTCAAAGGGGTTATACTGAAGCTTTCTTT. Encoded protein: CASSPQRGYTEAFF.